The entry below describes one T cell receptor (beta chain). Its cognate antigen is unknown. This record belongs to a study of cytomegalovirus exposure and HLA in healthy donors. General study results and limits: In a later analysis, CMV-associated beta chains were mostly HLA-associated, it appeared. The authors later found HLA-associated TCR beta chains more clonally expanded than equally common others.

Researchers ran the PCR with 60 Vbeta and 13 Jbeta primers. Clones were read by immunoSEQ multiplex PCR, and TCRdb kept only the in-frame ones, dropping some. This table has 150,000 to 200,000 clones, 60% to 80% appearing once. The CDR3 extends over 17 amino acids. Germline V gene sequence: CDR1 MGHRA, CDR2 YSYEKL. The J segment lost 5 bases and the V segment lost 0 bases, leaving 10 bases of the junction unmatched. The sample comprised PBMCs. The chain couples TRBV4-1 to TRBJ2-5, with 9 bases aligning to TRBD2. The TCR was taken from a woman aged 40 to 49 in good health and CMV-seronegative. CDR3 protein: CASSQDHQAGGVETQYF. The CDR3, as DNA: TGCGCCAGCAGCCAAGACCACCAAGCGGGAGGAGTTGAGACCCAGTACTTC.